This T cell receptor beta chain emerged from a study of T-cell reconstitution after alpha-beta-depleted transplantation in children. For TCRbeta, the library was prepared with unique molecular identifiers. TCRdb recomputed calls from the PCR reads with MiXCR, one row per CDR3 protein. The profile shows approximately 390,000 distinct CDR3 sequences, about a tenth of them singletons. CDR1 and CDR2 from the germline V gene are SGHRS and YFSETQ. The CDR3 loop spans 15 amino acids. V shed 7 bases and J 0 bases; nucleotides not matched to a gene: 3. The receptor's source is a human donor who donated a stem cell graft to a child with acute myeloid leukemia. Specimen: PBMCs from the stem cell graft donor, collected from the stem cell graft. The V and J genes are TRBV5-1 and TRBJ2-1; 11 positions agree with TRBD2. The CDR3 reads CASSSGGNSYNEQFF. CDR3 nucleotide sequence: TGCGCCAGCTCTAGCGGGGGGAACTCCTACAATGAGCAGTTCTTC.